This is a list of T cell receptor beta chains from one sample in a study of T cell repertoires in ileal Crohn's disease. TCRdb keeps only in-frame clones here, not all; method: immunoSEQ multiplex PCR. The repertoire includes around 7,300 clones, more than 70% of them detected once, and 35% to 45% sits in the top ten. Sample: ileal tissue. These receptors all come from an adult with Crohn's disease. Each CDR3 is given with its conserved first and last residue. D genes are given only for firm matches. Not every row has a clone size; where given, it reads once, few, many or a size class.

j_call v_call d_call clone_size cdr3_aa cdr3_nt
TRBJ2-7 TRBV5-1 - - CASSFSATGTEQYF TGCGCCAGCAGCTTCTCGGCCACCGGGACCGAGCAGTACTTC
TRBJ2-1 TRBV9 TRBD2 - CASSAEGGGDWVDEQFF TGTGCCAGCAGCGCCGAGGGCGGGGGGGATTGGGTCGATGAGCAGTTCTTC
TRBJ1-1 TRBV18 TRBD1 - CASSTGQGEAFF TGTGCCAGCTCGACGGGACAGGGGGAAGCTTTCTTT
TRBJ2-7 TRBV6-4 - - CASSYPGEQSYEQYF TGTGCCAGCAGCTACCCCGGGGAACAGTCCTACGAGCAGTACTTC
TRBJ2-7 TRBV7-9 TRBD2 - CASSLEVAGVTYEQYF TGTGCCAGCAGCTTAGAGGTGGCGGGAGTGACCTACGAGCAGTACTTC
TRBJ2-5 TRBV29-1 TRBD2 medium-sized CSVFRAGLAQYF TGCAGCGTTTTTCGGGCGGGACTAGCCCAGTACTTC
TRBJ1-5 TRBV19 TRBD1 - CASSPSGTGVQPQHF TGTGCCAGTAGTCCATCGGGGACAGGGGTCCAGCCCCAGCATTTT
TRBJ2-5 TRBV5-4 - - CASSLTTGTQETQYF TGTGCCAGCAGCTTGACAACAGGGACCCAAGAGACCCAGTACTTC
TRBJ1-1 TRBV18 - - CASSPTPSNTEAFF TGTGCCAGCTCACCAACGCCATCGAACACTGAAGCTTTCTTT
TRBJ2-3 TRBV27 TRBD2 - CASSSGLDTDTQYF TGTGCCAGCAGTTCCGGACTAGACACAGATACGCAGTATTTT
TRBJ1-4 TRBV28 - - CASSGRPANEKLFF TGTGCCAGTTCAGGGCGGCCGGCTAATGAAAAACTGTTTTTT
TRBJ2-5 TRBV25-1 - - CASSLQAGQETQYF TGTGCCAGCAGTCTGCAAGCCGGACAAGAGACCCAGTACTTC
TRBJ2-5 TRBV11-2 - - CASRALDPLETQYF TGTGCCAGCAGAGCCCTGGATCCGTTGGAGACCCAGTACTTC
TRBJ2-3 TRBV28 TRBD2 once CASSPLAGGTGDTQYF TGTGCCAGCAGTCCCCTAGCGGGGGGGACCGGAGATACGCAGTATTTT
TRBJ1-2 TRBV5-8 - - CASSLHRGRISNYGYTF TGTGCCAGCAGCTTACATCGGGGCCGAATATCTAACTATGGCTACACCTTC
TRBJ1-4 TRBV5-1 - - CASSLGRPQEKLFF TGCGCCAGCAGCTTGGGCAGACCCCAAGAAAAACTGTTTTTT
TRBJ2-7 TRBV30 - - CAWGLTYEQYF TGTGCCTGGGGCCTAACCTACGAGCAGTACTTC
TRBJ2-2 TRBV7-9 - - CASSQAGELFF TGTGCCAGCAGCCAAGCCGGGGAGCTGTTTTTT
TRBJ2-2 TRBV5-8 - few CASSWLGGELFF TGTGCCAGCAGCTGGCTGGGAGGGGAGCTGTTTTTT
TRBJ1-1 TRBV28 TRBD1 - CASSLGQRNTEAFF TGTGCCAGCAGCCTGGGACAGAGAAACACTGAAGCTTTCTTT
TRBJ2-1 TRBV7-8 - - CASSLAVGNEQFF TGTGCCAGCAGCTTAGCCGTAGGCAATGAGCAGTTCTTC
TRBJ2-1 TRBV28 TRBD2 - CASSISGRFINEQFF TGTGCCAGCAGTATCAGCGGGAGGTTTATCAATGAGCAGTTCTTC
TRBJ2-6 TRBV2 TRBD1 - CASAPGQGALRSGANVLTF TGTGCCAGCGCTCCCGGACAGGGGGCCCTTCGCTCTGGGGCCAACGTCCTGACTTTC
TRBJ2-1 TRBV11-2 - - CASSSSDSLNEQFF TGTGCCAGCAGCTCCTCTGACTCCTTGAATGAGCAGTTCTTC
TRBJ2-3 TRBV5-1 TRBD1 few CASKGTGDLTDTQYF TGCGCCAGCAAAGGGACAGGGGACCTCACAGATACGCAGTATTTT
TRBJ1-1 TRBV9 - once CASSPSGVAEAFF TGTGCCAGCAGCCCCAGTGGCGTGGCTGAAGCTTTCTTT
TRBJ1-3 TRBV18 TRBD1 few CASSPTRSGQATGNTIYF TGTGCCAGCTCACCAACCAGGTCGGGACAGGCCACTGGAAACACCATATATTTT
TRBJ2-1 TRBV5-1 - - CASSLTIYNEQFF TGCGCCAGCAGCTTGACGATCTACAATGAGCAGTTCTTC
TRBJ1-4 TRBV18 - - CASSGGPNEKLFF TGTGCCAGCTCAGGGGGTCCTAATGAAAAACTGTTTTTT
TRBJ1-1 TRBV30 - - CAWGDREAFF TGTGCCTGGGGAGACAGGGAAGCTTTCTTT
TRBJ2-1 TRBV28 - - CASSSRRSSYNEQFF TGTGCCAGCAGTTCCCGGCGGAGCTCCTACAATGAGCAGTTCTTC
TRBJ1-2 TRBV6-6 - few CASSYTGPVYTF TGTGCCAGCAGTTACACGGGACCCGTCTACACCTTC
TRBJ2-1 TRBV7-8 TRBD1 - CASSFPGQGTYNEQFF TGTGCCAGCAGCTTTCCGGGACAGGGGACCTACAATGAGCAGTTCTTC
TRBJ2-5 TRBV2 - - CANPRTGRYQETQYF TGTGCTAATCCTCGAACTGGGAGGTACCAAGAGACCCAGTACTTC
TRBJ1-1 TRBV9 - - CASSVAENTEAFF TGTGCCAGCAGCGTAGCTGAGAACACTGAAGCTTTCTTT
TRBJ1-1 TRBV11-1 - - CASSPAGTANRAFF TGTGCCAGCAGCCCCGCCGGGACGGCAAATCGAGCTTTCTTT
TRBJ2-7 TRBV19 - medium-sized CASSPQSSSYEQYF TGTGCCAGTAGCCCACAGTCTAGCTCCTACGAGCAGTACTTC
TRBJ2-1 TRBV6-1 TRBD1 - CASSEIRGLYNEQFF TGTGCCAGCAGTGAAATCAGGGGGCTGTACAATGAGCAGTTCTTC
TRBJ2-7 TRBV28 - - CASSYRYEQYF TGTGCCAGCAGCTACAGATACGAGCAGTACTTC
TRBJ2-7 TRBV27 - - CASSFNSGYEQYF TGTGCCAGCAGTTTTAATAGCGGCTACGAGCAGTACTTC
TRBJ1-5 TRBV7-8 - - CASSPHESSQPQHF TGTGCCAGCAGCCCGCATGAATCGTCTCAGCCCCAGCATTTT
TRBJ1-5 TRBV15 TRBD1 - CATSRATGIPHF TGTGCCACCAGCAGGGCGACAGGGATCCCGCATTTT
TRBJ2-1 TRBV25-1 - - CASSTFGGNEQFF TGTGCCAGCAGCACCTTTGGAGGGAATGAGCAGTTCTTC
TRBJ2-7 TRBV28 - few CASSSGTTYEQYF TGTGCCAGCAGTTCAGGGACGACCTACGAGCAGTACTTC
TRBJ2-7 TRBV6-6 TRBD2 - CASRRAGGPYEQYF TGTGCCAGCCGCCGGGCGGGAGGGCCCTACGAGCAGTACTTC
TRBJ1-5 TRBV27 - - CASSFTAWGNQPQHF TGTGCCAGCAGTTTTACAGCGTGGGGCAATCAGCCCCAGCATTTT
TRBJ2-1 TRBV27 - - CASSIIGNEQFF TGTGCCAGCAGTATTATAGGGAATGAGCAGTTCTTC
TRBJ2-3 TRBV7-3 - - CASSRYDQTDTQYF TGTGCCAGCAGCCGCTACGATCAGACGGATACGCAGTATTTT
TRBJ2-3 TRBV5-1 TRBD1 - CASSLSGTGTDTQYF TGCGCCAGCAGCCTATCCGGGACAGGGACAGATACGCAGTATTTT